This TCR beta chain was sequenced during a study of early T cells in non-severe SARS-CoV-2 infection. Whole-study context: Chains stayed unpaired after sequencing of bulk RNA from unsorted whole blood.

Findings of the study overall: Sequences matched to VDJdb favored anti-spike CD8 responses, while private and CD4 specificities were missed.

Molecules of cDNA were individually given unique molecular identifiers that were attached to them. TCRdb used MiXCR to reprocess the 5' RACE reads, holding one entry per CDR3 protein. This sample carries 20,000 to 25,000 distinct CDR3 sequences, 4.5% of them seen once, and the ten largest clones take 7.8%. This clonotype was found many times. Antigen: not known. This TCR derives from an adult who was a healthcare worker with PCR-confirmed SARS-CoV-2 infection or an uninfected control (not recorded which). The specimen sequenced was whole blood.

The CDR3 region is CASSQTDIYEQYF. The DNA of the CDR3 is TGCGCCAGCAGCCAAACGGACATTTACGAGCAGTACTTC. V and J are TRBV4-1 and TRBJ2-7, with a weak D call TRBD1 (5 bases). The CDR3 is made up of 13 amino acids. Trimming took off 2 bases at V and 4 bases at J, with 9 bases between the two ends. The germline V gene encodes CDR1 MGHRA and CDR2 YSYEKL.